A single sample gave rise to the 17 T cell receptor beta chains below, sequenced in a study of blood T cell repertoires in COVID-19. Only in-frame clones appear in the TCRdb table, and some are missing; sequencing was by immunoSEQ multiplex PCR. This table has around 100,000 clones, 91% appearing once. The source material was peripheral blood. Receptors were obtained from a human donor in a cohort sampled during active COVID-19.

The chain recombines TRBV18 with TRBJ1-2, with 8 bases fitting TRBD1. CDR1 and CDR2 (germline): KGHSH, LQKENI. CDR3 length: 12 residues. V was clipped by 6 bases and J by 4 bases; unmatched bases: 1. CDR3 DNA sequence: TGTGCCAGCTCTACAGGGGGCTATGGCTACACCTTC. Encoded protein: CASSTGGYGYTF.

This chain joins TRBV7-8 and TRBJ2-3; D remains ambiguous. This CDR3 spans 15 amino acids. V was clipped by 5 bases and J by 1 base, with 13 bases between them. From germline, CDR1 is SGHVS and CDR2 FQNEAQ. This CDR3 is CASSPPRLGTDTQYF. The CDR3 region has the DNA TGTGCCAGCAGCCCTCCGCGGCTGGGCACAGATACGCAGTATTTT.

This clone came up once. CDR3 sequence: CASSLGGAGPEAFF. The DNA of the CDR3 is TGTGCCAGCAGCTTAGGGGGCGCAGGTCCTGAAGCTTTCTTT. The rearrangement uses TRBV5-6 and TRBJ1-1, with TRBD1 identical over 7 bases. The CDR3 covers 14 residues. The germline gives CDR1 SGHDT, CDR2 YYEEEE. The trim removed 2 bases at V and 6 bases at J, leaving 7 bases unmatched.

This sequence joins TRBV6-5 and TRBJ2-4; weak D call: TRBD2 (5 bases). The CDR3 totals 14 residues. CDR1 MNHEY and CDR2 SVGAGI come from the germline V gene. The germline V and J ends were trimmed by 6 bases and 6 bases, with 15 bases remaining between them. As DNA, the CDR3 is TGTGCCAGCAGGGACTTTCCCCCAAGAAACATTCAGTACTTC. Protein: CASRDFPPRNIQYF.

The rearrangement joins TRBV7-8 to TRBJ1-1; D might be TRBD1 (5 bases). The germline CDR1 and CDR2 sequences are SGHVS and FQNEAQ. The CDR3 covers 13 residues. The V gene lost 4 bases and the J gene lost 7 bases, with 13 bases spanning the gap. The CDR3 protein is CASSSPLGGEAFF. In DNA form, the CDR3 reads TGTGCCAGCAGCTCCCCCTTGGGGGGTGAAGCTTTCTTT.

V usage is TRBV19 and J usage is TRBJ1-1, with D possibly being TRBD1 (5 bases). The CDR3 spans 18 residues. V lost 5 bases and J 0 bases, leaving 22 bases between the germline ends. The germline V gene has CDR1 LNHDA and CDR2 SQIVND (reference sequence). CDR3 amino acids: CASSPWRAGWFLNTEAFF. CDR3 in DNA: TGTGCCAGTAGTCCCTGGAGGGCAGGGTGGTTTCTGAACACTGAAGCTTTCTTT.

This chain links TRBV9 with TRBJ2-6; no reliable D call. This CDR3 is built from 16 residues. CDR1 is SGDLS and CDR2 is YYNGEE in the germline V gene. Trimming removed 4 bases from V and 3 bases from J, with 14 bases in between. The CDR3 sequence is CASSPNPTGGANVLTF. CDR3 coding DNA: TGTGCCAGCAGCCCGAACCCGACTGGTGGGGCCAACGTCCTGACTTTC. Drawing the rest from reference TRBV9 and TRBJ2-6, the complete variable domain is DSGVTQTPKHLITATGQRVTLRCSPRSGDLSVYWYQQSLDQGLQFLIQYYNGEERAKGNILERFSAQQFPDLHSELNLSSLELGDSALYFCASSPNPTGGANVLTFGAGSRLTVL.

The CDR3, as DNA: TGCGCCAGCAGCCAAGAACGGCATACAGGGAAGATGAGTCAAGAGACCCAGTACTTC. Amino acids: CASSQERHTGKMSQETQYF. The chain uses TRBV4-3 and TRBJ2-5, with D perhaps matching TRBD1 (6 bases). CDR3 length: 19 amino acids. Germline CDR1 LGHNA, CDR2 YSLEER. V lost 0 bases, J lost 2 bases, and 22 bases lay in between.

V is TRBV30 and J is TRBJ1-4; D not resolved. From germline, CDR1 is GTSNPN and CDR2 SVGIG (reference sequence). Trimming took 3 bases from V and 8 from J, leaving 13 bases between them. The CDR3 is 13 residues long. CDR3 in amino acids: CAWRGAGREKLFF. CDR3 bases: TGTGCCTGGAGGGGCGCGGGAAGAGAAAAACTGTTTTTT.

In its sample, this clone was seen a few times. The chain recombines TRBV12-3 or TRBV12-4 with TRBJ2-1; TRBD2 matches at 8 bases. This CDR3 is 13 amino acids long. With 5 bases clipped from V and 11 bases from J, the junction kept 8 bases outside the gene matches. The CDR3 DNA sequence: TGTGCCAGCAGTCGTCTAGCGGGTCAACAGCAGTTCTTC. Protein: CASSRLAGQQQFF.

This rearrangement joins TRBV7-9 to TRBJ2-2; D is unresolved. This CDR3 is 14 amino acids long. V was trimmed by 5 bases and J by 0 bases, leaving 7 bases between them. Germline CDR1 is SEHNR and CDR2 is FQNEAQ (reference sequence). The CDR3, as DNA: TGTGCCAGCAGCCCCTCTGCGAACACCGGGGAGCTGTTTTTT. Residues: CASSPSANTGELFF.

This clone was observed a single time. V and J are TRBV2 and TRBJ2-2; 8 positions match TRBD1. Trimming took 3 bases from V and 5 from J; bases not matched to a gene: 2. The germline gives CDR1 SNHLY, CDR2 FYNNEI. The CDR3 length is 14 residues. The CDR3 DNA reads as TGTGCCAGCAGTGACACAGGGGGTACCGGGGAGCTGTTTTTT. Protein sequence: CASSDTGGTGELFF.

Only one count was recorded for this clone. CDR3 loop: CASSLGMGDSTYEQYF. As DNA, the CDR3 is TGTGCCAGCAGCTTAGGGATGGGGGACAGTACCTACGAGCAGTACTTC. The chain uses TRBV7-6 and TRBJ2-7; 7 bases agree with TRBD1. CDR3 length: 16 residues. J lost 2 bases, V lost 1 base, and 8 bases had no gene match. CDR1 is SGHVS, CDR2 FNYEAQ, per germline.

The rearrangement joins TRBV16 to TRBJ1-5, with a weak D call TRBD1 (6 bases). The germline CDR1 and CDR2 sequences are KGHSY and FQNENV. This CDR3 region has 13 residues. V dropped 4 bases and J dropped 4 bases, with 8 bases sitting between them. CDR3 coding DNA: TGTGCCAGCAGCCGCCAGGGGAATCAGCCCCAGCATTTT. This sequence encodes CASSRQGNQPQHF.

The chain has TRBV18 and TRBJ2-3; perhaps TRBD2 as D (5 bases). This CDR3 comprises 16 residues. Germline V gene sequence: CDR1 KGHSH, CDR2 LQKENI. Trimming shortened V by 2 bases and J by 3 bases, and 15 bases separated the two germline ends. As DNA, the CDR3 is TGTGCCAGCTCACCATCCAGAGGGTTATTGACAGATACGCAGTATTTT. Translation: CASSPSRGLLTDTQYF.

The chain carries TRBV28 and TRBJ1-2; D is perhaps TRBD1 (6 bases). The CDR3 has 15 amino acids. With 2 bases removed from V and 3 bases from J, the gap between germline ends came to 13 bases. Germline V CDR1 and CDR2: MDHEN, SYDVKM. The CDR3 region is CASSLLGAADYGYTF. The CDR3 DNA reads as TGTGCCAGCAGTTTACTGGGGGCCGCGGACTATGGCTACACCTTC.

This clone was recorded once. The V and J genes are TRBV5-4 and TRBJ1-1; D perhaps matches TRBD1 (6 bases). The germline V gene encodes CDR1 SGHNT and CDR2 YYREEE (reference sequence). V dropped 3 bases and J dropped 10 bases, with 19 bases sitting between them. This CDR3 is 14 amino acids long. The CDR3 DNA is TGTGCCAGCAGCTCCGACGGACAGATCTGGGGAGCTTTCTTT. It translates to CASSSDGQIWGAFF.